This T cell receptor (beta chain) originates from a study of blood T cells in healthy people across ages. Study conclusions and caveats: Roughly linear age-related decline in beta diversity appeared, significant by age approximately 43.

This clonotype has more than one count but fewer than ten. The antigen remains undetermined. Next came a second PCR, run for 7 to 11 cycles, which used a sample-barcoded 5' primer along with a J-beta primer mix. A template-switch adaptor that had 12 random nucleotides put a tag on each cDNA molecule. One entry per CDR3 protein, called by TCRdb with MiXCR from the 5' RACE reads. The sample contains roughly 680,000 distinct CDR3 sequences, 20% to 25% of which appear only once. The germline V gene encodes CDR1 LNHNV and CDR2 YYDKDF (reference sequence). J was trimmed by 6 bases and V by 3 bases; bases with no gene match: 7. This CDR3 comprises 16 residues.

Specimen: blood. The chain recombines TRBV15 with TRBJ1-5, with 11 positions matching TRBD1. The receptor was derived from a man aged 70 or older in good health. The CDR3 DNA is TGTGCCACCAGCAGGGACGGACAGGGGGCAAGTCAGCCCCAGCATTTT. Amino acid sequence: CATSRDGQGASQPQHF.